The 6 T cell receptor beta chains reported below all come from one sample, sequenced in a study of tumor-infiltrating lymphocytes in primary liver carcinoma. A constant-region primer served to make TCR beta cDNA from roughly 500 ng total RNA. TCR beta libraries came from three nested multiplex PCR rounds using slightly modified ARM-PCR. PCR rounds one and two used TRBV1-TRBV30 forward primers with a C-beta reverse primer for 10 cycles each. One entry per CDR3 protein results from TCRdb running MiXCR on the multiplex PCR reads. In the table there are about 22,000 distinct CDR3 sequences, 80% of which are singletons. Both RNA and DNA were isolated together from about 20-30 mg of bulk tissue that had not been sorted. The sequenced sample consisted of liver tumor tissue from sampling region 2. The subset denotes: tumor region T2, inferior pole. The receptors here all came from a woman in her twenties or thirties with primary liver carcinoma and hepatitis B virus infection.

This clonotype appeared many times. The V and J genes are TRBV4-2 and TRBJ2-1; 9 bases are a match to TRBD2. J lost 8 bases, V lost 0 bases, and 11 bases had no gene match. Germline V gene sequence: CDR1 LGHNA, CDR2 YNFKEQ. This CDR3 spans 17 amino acids. Here the CDR3 DNA reads TGTGCCAGCAGCCAAGATTCGGGTAGCGGGAGTATCGATGAGCAGTTCTTC. Translated: CASSQDSGSGSIDEQFF.

Notes on this clonotype: A much larger clonotype is one base distant, so this may be a read error. The chain recombines TRBV9 with TRBJ1-1, with D perhaps TRBD1 (5 bases). Germline assignment: CDR1 SGDLS and CDR2 YYNGEE. The CDR3 length is 13 residues. The CDR3 protein is CASSVGDEVETFF. The CDR3 DNA reads TGTGCCAGCAGCGTAGGGGACGAGGTTGAAACTTTCTTT. Complete variable domain (other parts from reference TRBV9 and TRBJ1-1): DSGVTQTPKHLITATGQRVTLRCSPRSGDLSVYWYQQSLDQGLQFLIQYYNGEERAKGNILERFSAQQFPDLHSELNLSSLELGDSALYFCASSVGDEVETFFGQGTRLTVV.

In regard to this clonotype: The final CDR3 position lacks the conserved phenylalanine or tryptophan, pointing to a likely read error. The chain combines TRBV6-1 with TRBJ2-2, with D perhaps matching TRBD1 or TRBD2 (6 bases each). Germline CDR1 is MNHNS and CDR2 is SASEGT. V dropped 6 bases and J dropped 0 bases, with 23 bases sitting between them. This CDR3 has 19 amino acids. This CDR3 is CASSETFPGGATNTGELFL. The CDR3 DNA reads TGTGCCAGCAGCGAAACCTTTCCCGGGGGCGCCACGAACACCGGGGAGCTGTTTCTT.

This clonotype showed up just once. This may stem from a read error, because a much larger clone lies one nucleotide away. The V and J genes are TRBV18 and TRBJ1-5, with TRBD1 as a possible D gene (6 bases). Germline V gives CDR1 KGHSH, CDR2 LQKENI. CDR3 size: 15 residues. Here the CDR3 reads CASSPKGTRDQRQHF. DNA for the CDR3: TGTGCCAGCTCACCGAAAGGGACAAGGGATCAGCGCCAGCATTTT.

Concerning this clonotype itself: An end of the junction differs from the germline gene, which may be a read error. V gene TRBV6-5 combines with J gene TRBJ1-5; D is ambiguous. CDR3 length: 17 amino acids. Germline V CDR1 and CDR2: MNHEY, SVGAGI. The CDR3, as DNA: TGTGCCACCGGTTACTATCCGGTCGGAAATAGCCATCAGCCCCAGCATTTT. Its translation is CATGYYPVGNSHQPQHF.

This clonotype appeared many times. V usage is TRBV11-2 and J usage is TRBJ2-3; 7 bases agree with TRBD2. CDR1 and CDR2 from the germline V gene are SGHAT and FQNNGV. The CDR3 runs to 17 residues. Losses at the gene ends were 1 base for V and 4 bases for J; bases not matched to a gene: 11. The CDR3 reads CASSLGGLTYTSDTQYF. The CDR3 DNA follows: TGTGCCAGCAGCTTAGGGGGACTAACGTACACGTCAGATACGCAGTATTTT.